Shown below are 2 T cell receptor beta chains from a single sample sequenced in a study of blood T cell repertoires in COVID-19. Profiling relied on immunoSEQ multiplex PCR, and the TCRdb table lists in-frame clones only, not all of them. Among a few hundred thousand clones listed, roughly 82% were seen once. The specimen sequenced was peripheral blood. Every receptor here comes from a man aged 40-49 years who had recovered from COVID-19.

The chain is built from TRBV11-3 and TRBJ2-2; no clear D. Germline V CDR1 and CDR2: SGHNT, YENEEA. V shed 0 bases and J shed 6 bases, with 8 bases lying between them. The CDR3 has 14 amino acids. CDR3 nucleotides: TGTGCCAGCAGCTTAGATCGCCTAGCCGGGGAGCTGTTTTTT. It encodes CASSLDRLAGELFF.

V gene TRBV5-4 combines with J gene TRBJ2-3; 10 bases agree with TRBD1. Unmatched junction bases numbered 4, after V lost 5 bases and J lost 1 base. The germline CDR1 and CDR2 sequences are SGHNT and YYREEE (reference sequence). CDR3 length equals 15 residues. CDR3 in amino acids: CASSFGTGGTDTQYF. The CDR3 nucleotides are TGTGCCAGCAGTTTCGGGACAGGGGGCACAGATACGCAGTATTTT.